This T cell receptor (beta chain) was obtained from a study of T cells expressing NK-cell markers. Study in general: Seven sequenced donors out of eight were HCMV-seropositive, one seronegative. Study-level points and caveats: Once again these clonotypes came out on top in the CD3+CD56-NKG2C+ fraction of several donors.

In the case of this clonotype: Antigen specificity is unknown.

Germline V gene lookup returns CDR1 MGHDK and CDR2 SYGVNS. The length of the CDR3 is 17 residues. TCR beta cDNA was made by 5'RACE template switching with UMIs. Each CDR3 protein gets one entry in TCRdb, which reprocessed the 5' RACE reads and gives no DNA. The record lists about 550,000 distinct CDR3 sequences, of which the ten most abundant hold less than 4.5%. The clonotype originates from a man younger than 30 in good health. Sequences were obtained from blood T cells: a sorted CD56 or NKG2C T cell subset, CD4+ or CD8+ T cells, or bulk PBMC T cells (not recorded which). This chain links TRBV25-1 with TRBJ2-5; no DNA is available, so the TRBD2 call from TCRdb remains unchecked. This CDR3 is CASSANLAGWGQETQYF.